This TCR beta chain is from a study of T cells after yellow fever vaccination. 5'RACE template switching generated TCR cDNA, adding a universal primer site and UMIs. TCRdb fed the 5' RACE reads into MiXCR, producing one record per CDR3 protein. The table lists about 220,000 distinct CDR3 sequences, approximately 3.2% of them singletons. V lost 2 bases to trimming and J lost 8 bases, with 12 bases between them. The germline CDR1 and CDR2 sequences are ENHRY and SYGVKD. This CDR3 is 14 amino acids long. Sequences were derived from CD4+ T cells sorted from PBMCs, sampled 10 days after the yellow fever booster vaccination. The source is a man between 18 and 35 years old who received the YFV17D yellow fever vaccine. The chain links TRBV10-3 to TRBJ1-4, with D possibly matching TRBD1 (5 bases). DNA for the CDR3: TGTGCCATCAGTGAGACAGGTCTTTCCGAAAAACTGTTTTTT. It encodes CAISETGLSEKLFF.